These 24 T cell receptor beta chains were sequenced from one sample in a study of spatial heterogeneity in lung cancer. MiXCR, applied by TCRdb to the 5' RACE reads, yields one record per CDR3 protein. Seen here are around 32,000 distinct CDR3 sequences, about 10% observed once, and the top ten hold less than 35%. The time point is: blood at routine non-recurrence follow-up after resection. Source: PBMCs, taken at follow-up. These TCRs come from a female donor with early-stage non-small cell lung cancer.

In this sample, this clonotype turned up many times. The V gene is TRBV30, the J gene TRBJ2-7; TRBD1 might be the D (6 bases). The CDR3 sequence is 14 residues long. V lost 2 bases to trimming and J lost 5 bases, with 16 bases between them. Germline loops: CDR1 GTSNPN, CDR2 SVGIG (reference sequence). CDR3 coding DNA: TGTGCCTGGAGTAGGGCAGGGGTACTGAACGAGCAGTACTTC. As protein: CAWSRAGVLNEQYF.

Many counts were recorded for this clonotype. The chain employs TRBV15 and TRBJ1-3; D gene uncertain. CDR1 is LNHNV, CDR2 YYDKDF, per germline (reference sequence). The CDR3 runs 12 residues. The ends were cut back, 1 base at V and 2 bases at J, with 0 bases in the middle. The CDR3 is CATSRAGNTIYF. For the CDR3, the DNA is TGTGCCACCAGCAGAGCTGGAAACACCATATATTTT.

In its sample, this clonotype was seen a few times. As DNA, the CDR3 is TGTGCCACCCGGACAGGAGATACCGGGGAGCTGTTTTTT. Translation: CATRTGDTGELFF. The chain carries TRBV10-3 and TRBJ2-2; 7 bases match TRBD1. The CDR3 loop spans 13 amino acids. The trim removed 10 bases at V and 5 bases at J, leaving 7 bases unmatched. In germline, CDR1 is ENHRY, CDR2 SYGVKD.

This clonotype was seen many times. The rearrangement links TRBV7-9 to TRBJ2-7; D not certain. CDR3 size: 14 residues. V was pared by 4 bases and J by 0 bases, with 10 bases between. Germline loops: CDR1 SEHNR, CDR2 FQNEAQ (reference sequence). The CDR3 DNA follows: TGTGCCAGCAGCTCCGACGGAATCTCCTACGAGCAGTACTTC. Translating it yields CASSSDGISYEQYF. Full variable domain (rest looked up from reference TRBV7-9 and TRBJ2-7): DTGVSQNPRHKITKRGQNVTFRCDPISEHNRLYWYRQTLGQGPEFLTYFQNEAQLEKSRLLSDRFSAERPKGSFSTLEIQRTEQGDSAMYLCASSSDGISYEQYFGPGTRLTVT.

In its sample, this clonotype was seen many times. J is TRBJ1-5 and V is TRBV6-6; D remains ambiguous. The CDR3 spans 13 residues. Trimming removed 4 bases at V and 8 bases at J, with 12 bases between. In germline, CDR1 is MNHNY, CDR2 SVGAGI (reference sequence). CDR3 protein: CASSSALGKPQHF. The CDR3 DNA reads as TGTGCCAGCAGTTCCGCGTTAGGGAAGCCCCAGCATTTT.

This clonotype was detected a few times. This chain connects TRBV19 to TRBJ2-7; no reliable D call. The germline V gene encodes CDR1 LNHDA and CDR2 SQIVND (reference sequence). CDR3 length: 15 amino acids. Trimming removed 2 bases at V and 0 bases at J, with 11 bases between. CDR3 in amino acids: CASSIIFGPSYEQYF. The DNA for the CDR3 is TGTGCCAGTAGTATAATCTTCGGCCCCTCCTACGAGCAGTACTTC.

The rearrangement links TRBV7-9 to TRBJ2-1; D unresolved. Germline V gene sequence: CDR1 SEHNR, CDR2 FQNEAQ (reference sequence). V was clipped by 2 bases and J by 10 bases, with 12 bases between them. The CDR3 has 13 residues. DNA of the CDR3: TGTGCCAGCAGCTTACTGTTAAGTGCGGAGCAGTTCTTC. Translating gives CASSLLLSAEQFF.

The chain recombines TRBV7-2 with TRBJ1-4; D gene uncertain. V lost 5 bases, J lost 4 bases, and 8 bases lay in between. There are 13 residues in the CDR3. Germline values: CDR1 SGHTA, CDR2 FQGNSA. This CDR3 is CASSKGLNEKLFF. In nucleotides, the CDR3 is TGTGCCAGCAGCAAGGGTCTTAATGAAAAACTGTTTTTT. Based on the CDR3 plus reference TRBV7-2 and TRBJ1-4, the full variable domain is GAGVSQSPSNKVTEKGKDVELRCDPISGHTALYWYRQSLGQGLEFLIYFQGNSAPDKSGLPSDRFSAERTGGSVSTLTIQRTQQEDSAVYLCASSKGLNEKLFFGSGTQLSVL.

This clonotype was seen many times. This chain connects TRBV11-1 to TRBJ2-2; D unresolved. Between the trimmed V and J ends, which lost 5 bases and 4 bases, there was a span of 14 bases. Germline V gives CDR1 SGHAT, CDR2 FQDESV (reference sequence). This CDR3 has 15 residues. The CDR3 DNA reads TGTGCCAGCAGCCCTGGGCTGGGTAGCACCGGGGAGCTGTTTTTT. It specifies CASSPGLGSTGELFF.

This clonotype was seen a few times. CDR3 sequence: CASILWGGSSYNEQFF. CDR3 bases: TGTGCCAGCATCCTCTGGGGGGGCAGCTCCTACAATGAGCAGTTCTTC. The V and J genes are TRBV2 and TRBJ2-1; D perhaps matches TRBD2 (7 bases). V lost 7 bases to trimming and J lost 0 bases, with 16 bases between them. The germline gives CDR1 SNHLY, CDR2 FYNNEI. This CDR3 contains 16 residues.

The CDR3 nucleotides are TGTGCCAGCAGTTCCGCCGGGACGGGTGGAAACACCATATATTTT. Encoded protein: CASSSAGTGGNTIYF. The chain combines TRBV27 with TRBJ1-3; D may be TRBD1 (5 bases). V shed 4 bases and J shed 3 bases, with 13 bases lying between them. Germline V gives CDR1 MNHEY, CDR2 SMNVEV (reference sequence). CDR3 length: 15 amino acids.

This clonotype was observed a few times. The chain employs TRBV28 and TRBJ1-3; no clear D. The CDR3 sequence is 14 residues long. CDR1 MDHEN and CDR2 SYDVKM come from the germline V gene. Trimming took 3 bases from V and 0 from J, leaving 6 bases between them. CDR3 bases: TGTGCCAGCAGTTTTCAGATCTCTGGAAACACCATATATTTT. Translating gives CASSFQISGNTIYF.

This clonotype was counted many times. The V gene is TRBV24-1, the J gene TRBJ2-2, with 7 bases aligning to TRBD1. After removal of 3 bases from V and 9 bases from J, the junction contained 6 bases not matched to a gene. The germline V gene encodes CDR1 KGHDR and CDR2 SFDVKD. The CDR3 has 14 amino acids. The CDR3: CATSDGGQPRELFF. For the CDR3, the DNA is TGTGCCACCAGTGATGGGGGACAGCCCCGGGAGCTGTTTTTT.

In this sample, this clonotype turned up many times. This chain links TRBV4-1 with TRBJ1-2; perhaps TRBD1 as D (5 bases). Trimming took off 4 bases at V and 8 bases at J, with 23 bases between the two ends. The CDR3 sequence is 16 residues long. Looked up from germline, CDR1 is MGHRA and CDR2 is YSYEKL. CDR3 loop: CASSPPLGGRVKGYTF. CDR3 DNA sequence: TGCGCCAGCAGCCCGCCGCTCGGGGGAAGGGTCAAAGGCTACACCTTC.

The gene calls are TRBV12-3 or TRBV12-4 and TRBJ2-7; possible D gene TRBD1, 6 bases. V lost 3 bases to trimming and J lost 7 bases, with 10 bases between them. The CDR3 consists of 12 residues. CDR3 sequence (DNA): TGTGCCAGCAGTTTTGACAGGCGGGAGCAGTACTTC. The encoded protein is CASSFDRREQYF.

The chain carries TRBV3-1 and TRBJ2-5; TRBD2 agrees at 9 bases. The J segment lost 1 base and the V segment lost 5 bases, leaving 11 bases of the junction unmatched. This CDR3 comprises 17 residues. Germline V gene lookup returns CDR1 LGHDT and CDR2 YNNKEL (reference sequence). The CDR3 DNA follows: TGTGCCAGCAGCTACCCTAGCGGGGAACCCTTCCAAGAGACCCAGTACTTC. It codes for CASSYPSGEPFQETQYF.

This clonotype showed up just a few times. The chain joins TRBV2 to TRBJ2-6; D uncertain. V was shortened by 3 bases and J by 0 bases, with 6 bases between the two germline ends. Germline V gene lookup returns CDR1 SNHLY and CDR2 FYNNEI. This CDR3 contains 15 residues. The CDR3 here is CASSDWASGANVLTF. In DNA form, the CDR3 reads TGTGCCAGCAGTGACTGGGCCTCTGGGGCCAACGTCCTGACTTTC.

This clonotype was seen only a few times. The rearrangement links TRBV5-1 to TRBJ2-5, with D maybe TRBD1 (5 bases). With 0 bases removed from V and 5 bases from J, the gap between germline ends came to 17 bases. The CDR3 spans 16 residues. CDR1 is SGHRS, CDR2 YFSETQ, per germline. CDR3 region: CASSLDGRAPYETQYF. DNA for the CDR3: TGCGCCAGCAGCTTGGACGGCAGGGCACCTTACGAGACCCAGTACTTC.

This clonotype was recorded many times. J is TRBJ2-2 and V is TRBV21-1; the table's D call, TRBD2, has no DNA check behind it. TRBV21-1 corresponds to a pseudogene. The CDR3 covers 17 residues. CDR3 sequence: CASSKDGLAVNTGELFF. CDR3 sequence (DNA): TGTGCCAGCAGCAAAGACGGACTAGCGGTGAACACCGGGGAGCTGTTTTTT.

This clonotype turned up a few times. The chain employs TRBV5-1 and TRBJ2-3; perhaps TRBD2 as D (6 bases). Germline CDR1 is SGHRS and CDR2 is YFSETQ. Deletions cut 4 bases from V and 3 bases from J, with 15 bases between. CDR3 length: 15 residues. CDR3 amino acids: CASSRYGTDTDTQYF. In DNA form, the CDR3 reads TGCGCCAGCAGCAGGTACGGGACTGATACAGATACGCAGTATTTT.

The table lists this clonotype with many counts. The V gene is TRBV18, the J gene TRBJ2-1; D is unclear. CDR3 length: 13 amino acids. V was trimmed by 0 bases and J by 5 bases, leaving 5 bases between them. Germline CDR1 KGHSH, CDR2 LQKENI. CDR3 sequence reads: CASSPPSNNEQFF. The CDR3 DNA reads as TGTGCCAGCTCACCACCGAGTAACAATGAGCAGTTCTTC. Full variable domain (outside the CDR3, taken from reference TRBV18 and TRBJ2-1): NAGVMQNPRHLVRRRGQEARLRCSPMKGHSHVYWYRQLPEEGLKFMVYLQKENIIDESGMPKERFSAEFPKEGPSILRIQQVVRGDSAAYFCASSPPSNNEQFFGPGTRLTVL.

This clonotype turned up a few times. This chain connects TRBV5-1 to TRBJ2-1, with D perhaps given as TRBD1 or TRBD2 (6 bases each). Germline CDR1 SGHRS, CDR2 YFSETQ. This CDR3 contains 15 residues. The ends were cut back, 3 bases at V and 0 bases at J, with 10 bases in the middle. The CDR3 DNA reads as TGCGCCAGCAGCTGGGAGGACAGCTCCTACAATGAGCAGTTCTTC. This translates into CASSWEDSSYNEQFF.

This clonotype was counted between two and nine times. The chain links TRBV7-9 to TRBJ2-7; 10 nucleotides align to TRBD1. The CDR3 is 14 residues long. CDR1 and CDR2 (germline): SEHNR, FQNEAQ (reference sequence). V shed 5 bases, J shed 2 bases, and the junction held 3 bases outside the gene matches. CDR3 in DNA: TGTGCCAGCAGCATAGGACAGGGGGCCTACGAGCAGTACTTC. It encodes CASSIGQGAYEQYF.

This clonotype was observed a handful of times. J is TRBJ2-1 and V is TRBV19; no clear D gene. In germline, CDR1 is LNHDA, CDR2 SQIVND (reference sequence). The V end lost 7 bases, the J end lost 7 bases, and 14 bases lay between the germline ends. The CDR3 runs 13 residues. Here the CDR3 reads CASTPGPPNEQFF. CDR3 in DNA: TGTGCCAGTACCCCGGGTCCCCCGAATGAGCAGTTCTTC.